Listed here are 24 T cell receptor beta chains from one sample, sequenced in a study of shared clonotypes between healthy human individuals. Here immunoSEQ multiplex PCR was the method, and the copy in TCRdb shows in-frame clones only, minus some. Of about 1.9 million clones listed, just under 95% were seen once; the top ten hold around 1.7%. Naive CD8 cells, CD45RO-negative and positively selected for CCR7, excluded terminally differentiated effector memory CD45RA+ cells. The material sequenced was naive CD8+ T cells from PBMCs. Receptor source: a man between 18 and 35 years old in good health. Some clones in this sample may be carry-over from other donors' samples.

The V call is TRBV6-6, the J call TRBJ2-1, with TRBD2 matching over 7 bases. Germline CDR1 reads MNHNY; CDR2 reads SVGAGI (reference sequence). The CDR3 sequence is 13 residues long. With V trimmed by 8 bases and J by 8 bases, 9 bases remained unmatched. CDR3 amino acids: CASLGLADHEQFF. CDR3 coding DNA: TGTGCCAGCTTGGGGCTAGCGGACCATGAGCAGTTCTTC.

The chain has TRBV7-9 and TRBJ2-4, with D possibly TRBD2 on 5 matching bases. Germline assignment: CDR1 SEHNR and CDR2 FQNEAQ (reference sequence). V shed 5 bases and J shed 0 bases, with 11 bases lying between them. The length of the CDR3 is 15 residues. CDR3 protein: CASSHTGVAKNIQYF. The CDR3 DNA reads TGTGCCAGCAGCCACACCGGGGTAGCCAAAAACATTCAGTACTTC.

The chain is built from TRBV29-1 and TRBJ1-1, with D unresolved. Deletions cut 4 bases from V and 6 bases from J, with 6 bases between. Germline CDR1 is SQVTM and CDR2 is ANQGSEA. The CDR3 has 10 residues. The CDR3 loop is CSVALAEAFF. The CDR3 nucleotides are TGCAGCGTTGCATTGGCTGAAGCTTTCTTT. Full variable domain (rest looked up from reference TRBV29-1 and TRBJ1-1): SAVISQKPSRDICQRGTSLTIQCQVDSQVTMMFWYRQQPGQSLTLIATANQGSEATYESGFVIDKFPISRPNLTFSTLTVSNMSPEDSSIYLCSVALAEAFFGQGTRLTVV.

The rearrangement joins TRBV9 to TRBJ2-1, with TRBD2 matching over 10 bases. Looked up from germline, CDR1 is SGDLS and CDR2 is YYNGEE. This CDR3 has 16 amino acids. Trimming removed 0 bases from V and 8 bases from J; junction bases left unmatched: 8. The CDR3 region has the DNA TGTGCCAGCAGCGTAGTGGTGAGAGCGGGAGGGGATGAGCAGTTCTTC. It encodes CASSVVVRAGGDEQFF.

V is TRBV18 and J is TRBJ2-1, with 14 bases aligning to TRBD2. V lost 2 bases, J lost 1 base, and 4 bases stayed unmatched. The CDR3 has 18 amino acids. Germline CDR1 is KGHSH and CDR2 is LQKENI. CDR3 sequence reads: CASSPGTSGRFSYNEQFF. The CDR3 DNA follows: TGTGCCAGCTCACCAGGGACTAGCGGGAGATTTTCCTACAATGAGCAGTTCTTC.

The J gene is TRBJ2-4, the V gene TRBV15; no clear D gene. CDR3 length equals 15 residues. The V and J ends lost 5 bases and 2 bases respectively, with 13 bases between them. Germline lookup yields CDR1 LNHNV and CDR2 YYDKDF (reference sequence). CDR3 coding DNA: TGTGCCACCAGCGACGCGGTTTATACCAAAAACATTCAGTACTTC. It specifies CATSDAVYTKNIQYF.

The V call is TRBV4-1, the J call TRBJ2-7, with 11 nucleotides matching TRBD2. The CDR3 consists of 17 residues. V shed 3 bases and J 9 bases; nucleotides not matched to a gene: 16. Germline V gene sequence: CDR1 MGHRA, CDR2 YSYEKL. The DNA for the CDR3 is TGCGCCAGCAGCCACGTCGGGGTTTCACTAGCGGGGGAGGGGCAGTACTTC. Its protein is CASSHVGVSLAGEGQYF.

The chain recombines TRBV10-3 with TRBJ1-5; D gene uncertain. CDR3 length equals 16 residues. Trimming pared 3 bases from V and 0 bases from J, leaving 12 bases between. Germline lookup yields CDR1 ENHRY and CDR2 SYGVKD. CDR3: CAISERPRNSNQPQHF. In DNA form, the CDR3 reads TGTGCCATCAGTGAAAGGCCCCGAAATAGCAATCAGCCCCAGCATTTT.

The gene calls are TRBV13 and TRBJ2-7, with D perhaps matching TRBD1 (5 bases). The CDR3 runs to 14 residues. The V gene's germline CDR1 is PRHDT and CDR2 FYEKMQ (reference sequence). V was trimmed by 4 bases and J by 5 bases, leaving 15 bases between them. CDR3 in DNA: TGTGCCAGCAGCTCCAGGGAAATTTGGGACGAGCAGTACTTC. Its protein is CASSSREIWDEQYF.

J is TRBJ2-7 and V is TRBV6-1; D is unresolved. The CDR3 has 14 amino acids. Germline values: CDR1 MNHNS, CDR2 SASEGT. V lost 2 bases to trimming and J lost 5 bases, with 13 bases between them. The CDR3 is CASSEWGLENEQYF. DNA of the CDR3: TGTGCCAGCAGTGAATGGGGTTTAGAGAACGAGCAGTACTTC.

This chain links TRBV5-1 with TRBJ2-1; D is unresolved. Trimming took 0 bases from V and 0 from J, leaving 13 bases between them. From germline, CDR1 is SGHRS and CDR2 YFSETQ. This CDR3 region has 17 residues. The DNA of the CDR3 is TGCGCCAGCAGCTTGGGGGTCACACGGAGCTCCTACAATGAGCAGTTCTTC. It is translated as CASSLGVTRSSYNEQFF.

This chain links TRBV19 with TRBJ2-7; TRBD2 agrees at 11 bases. The CDR3 extends over 15 amino acids. V lost 8 bases and J lost 3; bases outside the gene matches: 9. The germline V gene encodes CDR1 LNHDA and CDR2 SQIVND (reference sequence). The CDR3 nucleotides read TGTGCCAGTGCCCTTCTAGCGGGAGGCTTCTACGAGCAGTACTTC. Translated, it gives CASALLAGGFYEQYF. Full variable domain (outside the CDR3, taken from reference TRBV19 and TRBJ2-7): DGGITQSPKYLFRKEGQNVTLSCEQNLNHDAMYWYRQDPGQGLRLIYYSQIVNDFQKGDIAEGYSVSREKKESFPLTVTSAQKNPTAFYLCASALLAGGFYEQYFGPGTRLTVT.

J is TRBJ1-1 and V is TRBV7-3; 10 bases agree with TRBD1. CDR1 is SGHTA, CDR2 FQGTGA, per germline. The length of the CDR3 is 17 residues. With V trimmed by 5 bases and J by 2 bases, 11 bases remained unmatched. CDR3 region: CASSHGTGEDRNTEAFF. CDR3 sequence (DNA): TGTGCCAGCAGCCACGGGACAGGGGAAGACCGAAACACTGAAGCTTTCTTT.

As DNA, the CDR3 is TGTGCCAGCAGCTACGTCACCCGTAGAGACTGCTACAATGAGCAGTTCTTC. It is translated as CASSYVTRRDCYNEQFF. This rearrangement joins TRBV21-1 to TRBJ2-1; the tabulated D call, TRBD2, remains unverified against the DNA. TRBV21-1 corresponds to a pseudogene. The CDR3 is 17 amino acids.

On this clone: At the DNA level, this CDR3 is encoded by other sequences in the same sample as well. CDR3 amino acids: CASSWTGAYEQYF. The CDR3 region has the DNA TGTGCCAGCAGTTGGACAGGGGCCTACGAGCAGTACTTC. This chain connects TRBV28 to TRBJ2-7; TRBD1 aligns across 9 bases. The ends lost 4 bases at V and 2 bases at J; junction bases unmatched: 0. Germline lookup yields CDR1 MDHEN and CDR2 SYDVKM. The CDR3 sequence is 13 residues long.

This chain uses TRBV27 with TRBJ2-5; no reliable D call. The CDR3 runs to 16 residues. Trimming took 6 bases from V and 2 from J, leaving 19 bases between them. Germline V CDR1 and CDR2: MNHEY, SMNVEV (reference sequence). CDR3 DNA sequence: TGTGCCAGCAGACCCCCCTTTTGGCAGGATCAAGAGACCCAGTACTTC. Its translation is CASRPPFWQDQETQYF.

The chain recombines TRBV21-1 with TRBJ2-7; TRBD2, the D gene given by the table, was not confirmed from the DNA. TRBV21-1 is assigned pseudogene status. The CDR3 covers 16 residues. CDR3 protein: CASSKGEAGGYNEQYF. The CDR3 DNA sequence: TGTGCCAGCAGCAAAGGGGAAGCGGGAGGGTACAACGAGCAGTACTTC.

The chain uses TRBV27 and TRBJ2-5, with 9 bases identical to TRBD2. The CDR3 totals 16 residues. Per germline, CDR1 MNHEY and CDR2 SMNVEV (reference sequence). V dropped 5 bases and J dropped 3; count of bases not matched to a gene: 10. The DNA of the CDR3 is TGTGCCAGCAGTATCCTGCTAGCGGGGAACAAAGAGACCCAGTACTTC. This codes for CASSILLAGNKETQYF.

The gene calls are TRBV4-3 and TRBJ1-4; no reliable D call. Germline V CDR1 and CDR2: LGHNA, YSLEER. The CDR3 extends over 16 amino acids. V was shortened by 0 bases and J by 0 bases, with 8 bases between the two germline ends. The CDR3 coding sequence is TGCGCCAGCAGCCAAGACGCAGGAACAACTAATGAAAAACTGTTTTTT. The encoded protein is CASSQDAGTTNEKLFF.

The V and J genes are TRBV19 and TRBJ1-5; D may be TRBD1 (5 bases). Trimming shortened V by 3 bases and J by 3 bases, and 12 bases separated the two germline ends. CDR3 size: 15 residues. The V gene's germline CDR1 is LNHDA and CDR2 SQIVND (reference sequence). CDR3: CASSIPDRYNQPQHF. The CDR3 DNA sequence: TGTGCCAGTAGTATCCCAGACAGATACAATCAGCCCCAGCATTTT. Complete variable domain (other parts from reference TRBV19 and TRBJ1-5): DGGITQSPKYLFRKEGQNVTLSCEQNLNHDAMYWYRQDPGQGLRLIYYSQIVNDFQKGDIAEGYSVSREKKESFPLTVTSAQKNPTAFYLCASSIPDRYNQPQHFGDGTRLSIL.

CDR3 protein: CASSPTNNEQFF. The CDR3 DNA reads TGTGCCAGCAGCCCTACTAACAATGAGCAGTTCTTC. V usage is TRBV9 and J usage is TRBJ2-1; D is undetermined. The CDR3 runs to 12 residues. Trimming removed 4 bases at V and 5 bases at J, with 7 bases between. Germline V gives CDR1 SGDLS, CDR2 YYNGEE.

The V gene is TRBV6-5, the J gene TRBJ1-2, with 11 bases identical to TRBD1. This CDR3 is 14 amino acids long. The germline CDR1 and CDR2 sequences are MNHEY and SVGAGI. V shed 6 bases and J 0 bases; nucleotides not matched to a gene: 0. The CDR3 spells CASRGQGANYGYTF. The DNA for the CDR3 is TGTGCCAGCAGGGGACAGGGGGCTAACTATGGCTACACCTTC.

The rearrangement uses TRBV6-5 and TRBJ1-2; D possibly corresponds to TRBD1 (6 bases). V was clipped by 8 bases and J by 9 bases, with 13 bases between them. Germline CDR1 MNHEY, CDR2 SVGAGI. The CDR3 contains 11 residues. In DNA, the CDR3 is TGTGCCAGCGGGCCAGGGGATAGCTACACCTTC. It specifies CASGPGDSYTF.

This chain joins TRBV5-1 and TRBJ2-3; D remains ambiguous. The CDR3 runs 16 residues. CDR1 and CDR2 (germline): SGHRS, YFSETQ. V was clipped by 0 bases and J by 2 bases, with 13 bases between them. DNA of the CDR3: TGCGCCAGCAGCTTGGTCGGTAGTCACCCCACAGATACGCAGTATTTT. Encoded protein: CASSLVGSHPTDTQYF.